One and the same sample provided the 28 T cell receptor beta chains below, sequenced in a study of blood T cells in healthy people across ages. Using a J-beta primer mix together with a sample-barcoded 5' primer, a second PCR was run for about 6 to 12 cycles. TCRdb reanalysed the 5' RACE reads using MiXCR and keeps one entry per CDR3 protein. The table has about 2 million distinct CDR3 sequences, just under 50% seen once. Sequenced input: blood. These TCRs come from a woman in her thirties or forties in good health.

This clonotype was counted only a few times. The V call is TRBV7-8, the J call TRBJ2-5; D gene uncertain. The CDR3 length is 15 residues. The V end was cut by 2 bases, the J end by 5 bases, with 15 bases between. Germline V lookup: CDR1 SGHVS, CDR2 FQNEAQ. The CDR3 DNA is TGTGCCAGCAGCTTAAGGCCAGTATTCCGGGAGACCCAGTACTTC. Translation gives CASSLRPVFRETQYF.

The chain carries TRBV9 and TRBJ2-1, with D perhaps TRBD1 or TRBD2 (5 bases each). Germline V gene sequence: CDR1 SGDLS, CDR2 YYNGEE. V dropped 3 bases and J dropped 3 bases, with 13 bases sitting between them. The CDR3 length is 15 residues. CDR3 amino acids: CASSATMGVYNEQFF. CDR3 in DNA: TGTGCCAGCAGCGCGACAATGGGGGTCTACAATGAGCAGTTCTTC.

The chain uses TRBV10-2 and TRBJ2-5; unclear D gene. The V gene lost 3 bases and the J gene lost 3 bases, with 17 bases spanning the gap. The germline V gene encodes CDR1 WSHSY and CDR2 SAAADI. The CDR3 sequence is 16 residues long. The CDR3 nucleotides read TGCGCCAGCAGTGAAAGGAAGGGTTACCGGGAAGAGACCCAGTACTTC. Protein: CASSERKGYREETQYF.

This clonotype was seen a few times. The chain couples TRBV6-1 to TRBJ2-7; TRBD1 might be the D (6 bases). This CDR3 comprises 12 residues. CDR1 and CDR2 (germline): MNHNS, SASEGT. The V and J ends lost 2 bases and 12 bases respectively, with 14 bases between them. The CDR3 is CASSENRDRWYF. CDR3 nucleotide sequence: TGTGCCAGCAGTGAAAACAGGGACCGCTGGTACTTC.

The chain uses TRBV29-1 and TRBJ2-5; a possible D gene is TRBD1 (6 bases). The CDR3 consists of 14 residues. Looked up from germline, CDR1 is SQVTM and CDR2 is ANQGSEA. Trimming took 4 bases from V and 4 from J, leaving 16 bases between them. The CDR3 DNA sequence: TGCAGCGTTGGGTTCCCCGGGACATTAGAGACCCAGTACTTC. It specifies CSVGFPGTLETQYF.

As for this clonotype: An end of the junction differs from the germline gene, which may be a read error. This chain uses TRBV7-8 with TRBJ2-3; 10 bases are shared with TRBD1. The CDR3 covers 17 residues. Germline CDR1 and CDR2: SGHVS and FQNEAQ. This CDR3 reads CDSSLIAPGQGTDTQYF. DNA for the CDR3: TGTGACAGCAGCTTAATAGCCCCGGGACAGGGGACAGATACGCAGTATTTT.

The rearrangement uses TRBV7-2 and TRBJ2-4; 7 nucleotides line up with TRBD1. The J call may not be correct, given that the DNA end is closer to TRBJ2-5. This CDR3 has 15 residues. Germline lookup yields CDR1 SGHTA and CDR2 FQGNSA. This CDR3 reads CASSSGTVLQETQYF. DNA for the CDR3: TGTGCCAGCAGCTCAGGGACAGTCCTCCAAGAGACCCAGTACTTC.

This clonotype has just a few counts. V gene TRBV20-1 combines with J gene TRBJ2-1; 13 nucleotides agree with TRBD2. V lost 5 bases to trimming and J lost 5 bases; unmatched junction nucleotides: 6. Germline values: CDR1 DFQATT, CDR2 SNEGSKA (reference sequence). This CDR3 comprises 15 residues. This CDR3 is CSAWTSGGGNNEQFF. The DNA of the CDR3 is TGCAGTGCTTGGACTAGCGGGGGAGGGAACAATGAGCAGTTCTTC.

This clonotype showed up just a few times. The DNA of the CDR3 is TGTGCCAGCTCACCGGAGAAGACCCAGTACTTC. It encodes CASSPEKTQYF. The chain recombines TRBV18 with TRBJ2-5; D remains unclear. The germline V and J ends were trimmed by 3 bases and 6 bases, with 5 bases remaining between them. The CDR3 spans 11 residues. The germline CDR1 and CDR2 sequences are KGHSH and LQKENI.

This clonotype was seen a single time. The chain joins TRBV20-1 to TRBJ2-3; 12 nucleotides agree with TRBD2. The V and J ends lost 5 bases and 1 base, in that order; junction bases with no gene match: 4. The CDR3 is made up of 15 amino acids. Germline loops: CDR1 DFQATT, CDR2 SNEGSKA (reference sequence). DNA of the CDR3: TGCAGTGCTCTCCGACTAGCGGGGGGCACAGATACGCAGTATTTT. It is translated as CSALRLAGGTDTQYF.

V usage is TRBV28 and J usage is TRBJ2-5, with TRBD1 identical over 9 bases. Per the germline V gene, CDR1 is MDHEN and CDR2 is SYDVKM. This CDR3 contains 17 residues. V shed 3 bases, J shed 5 bases, and the junction held 13 bases outside the gene matches. The CDR3 loop reads CASSLAPGQGLEETQYF. The CDR3 bases are TGTGCCAGCAGTTTGGCCCCGGGACAGGGTTTAGAGGAGACCCAGTACTTC.

This clonotype was seen more than once but under ten times. The J gene is TRBJ2-4, the V gene TRBV7-2, with D perhaps matching TRBD1 or TRBD2 (5 bases each). Germline-derived CDR1 and CDR2 are SGHTA and FQGNSA. CDR3 size: 13 residues. Trimming shortened V by 5 bases and J by 10 bases, and 15 bases separated the two germline ends. CDR3 sequence (DNA): TGTGCCAGCAGCGGGGACGGGTGGAGTATTCAGTACTTC. Its translation: CASSGDGWSIQYF.

The chain combines TRBV7-9 with TRBJ1-2; TRBD1 matches 7 bases. The CDR3 length is 16 residues. V shed 2 bases and J 4 bases; nucleotides not matched to a gene: 10. Germline CDR1 and CDR2: SEHNR and FQNEAQ (reference sequence). The CDR3 bases are TGTGCCAGCAGCTTAAGTGTGGCAGGGGGTTTCTATGGCTACACCTTC. Protein: CASSLSVAGGFYGYTF.

This clonotype was found a few times. The chain recombines TRBV4-1 with TRBJ2-1; TRBD2 matches 10 bases. Germline assignment: CDR1 MGHRA and CDR2 YSYEKL. J gave up 2 bases and V 1 base, and 2 bases lay outside the gene matches. This CDR3 is 16 amino acids long. CDR3 DNA: TGCGCCAGCAGCCAAGGGACTAGCGGTCCCTACAATGAGCAGTTCTTC. This codes for CASSQGTSGPYNEQFF.

The V gene is TRBV6-4, the J gene TRBJ2-7, with a tentative D call TRBD1 (5 bases). The CDR3 has 12 residues. The V end was cut by 4 bases, the J end by 6 bases, with 10 bases between. Germline loops: CDR1 MRHNA, CDR2 SNTAGT. This CDR3 reads CASSGGPGEQYF. As DNA, the CDR3 is TGTGCCAGCAGTGGGGGCCCCGGCGAGCAGTACTTC.

This clonotype was seen a few times. The genes are TRBV29-1 and TRBJ2-1; the match to TRBD1 covers 7 bases. J was trimmed by 7 bases and V by 7 bases; bases with no gene match: 10. CDR1 and CDR2 from the germline V gene are SQVTM and ANQGSEA. CDR3 size: 13 residues. CDR3 residues: CSGARKQGNEQFF. The CDR3 DNA reads TGCAGCGGTGCCCGAAAACAGGGGAATGAGCAGTTCTTC.

This clonotype was seen only a few times. V gene TRBV4-3 combines with J gene TRBJ2-3; 10 bases align to TRBD2. From germline, CDR1 is LGHNA and CDR2 YSLEER. There are 17 residues in the CDR3. J lost 4 bases, V lost 0 bases, and 7 bases had no gene match. CDR3 bases: TGCGCCAGCAGCCAAGATCCCCCTAGCGGGGGCCCAGATACGCAGTATTTT. As protein: CASSQDPPSGGPDTQYF.

The DNA of the CDR3 is TGTGCCAGCAGCTTGGTGGGGATCCGGACGGATGAGCAGTTCTTC. Translation: CASSLVGIRTDEQFF. The chain recombines TRBV5-5 with TRBJ2-1, with D uncertain. With 0 bases removed from V and 8 bases from J, the gap between germline ends came to 15 bases. The CDR3 is 15 amino acids. Germline lookup yields CDR1 SGHKS and CDR2 YYEKEE (reference sequence).

This clonotype was detected a few times. The chain links TRBV6-2 or TRBV6-3 to TRBJ1-2, with D unclear. V was cut by 11 bases and J by 4 bases, with 11 bases left in between. The CDR3 loop spans 11 amino acids. CDR1 is MNHEY, CDR2 SVGEGT, per germline. CDR3 region: CASGIGYGYTF. CDR3 sequence (DNA): TGTGCCTCGGGGATAGGCTATGGCTACACCTTC.

This clonotype was observed a handful of times. The chain carries TRBV25-1 and TRBJ2-5; D perhaps matches TRBD1 (5 bases). Germline CDR1 is MGHDK and CDR2 is SYGVNS. V was cut by 2 bases and J by 4 bases, with 14 bases left in between. CDR3 length equals 15 residues. CDR3 sequence: CASSETRAMGETQYF. The CDR3 DNA sequence: TGTGCCAGCAGTGAAACCAGGGCCATGGGAGAGACCCAGTACTTC.

This clonotype was seen only a few times. The chain joins TRBV6-2 or TRBV6-3 to TRBJ2-5; 11 bases fit TRBD2. This CDR3 region has 17 residues. Germline trimming cut 2 bases from V and 1 base from J; bases unmatched to any gene: 6. Germline loops: CDR1 MNHEY, CDR2 SVGEGT. CDR3 protein: CASSYRRLAGIQETQYF. For the CDR3, the DNA is TGTGCCAGCAGTTACAGGCGACTAGCGGGAATCCAAGAGACCCAGTACTTC.

Ten or more counts support this clonotype. The chain uses TRBV12-3 or TRBV12-4 and TRBJ2-7, with D unresolved. V was clipped by 6 bases and J by 1 base, with 10 bases between them. This CDR3 is 13 amino acids long. CDR3 DNA: TGTGCCAGCAGCCACCCCGGGTCCTACGAGCAGTACTTC. Translated: CASSHPGSYEQYF.

V and J are TRBV4-3 and TRBJ2-6; weak D call: TRBD2 (5 bases). Germline values: CDR1 LGHNA, CDR2 YSLEER. The CDR3 length is 17 residues. V was shortened by 3 bases and J by 2 bases, with 14 bases between the two germline ends. The CDR3 DNA reads TGCGCCAGCAGCCAGTCTAGCCCTTGGGCTGGGGCCAACGTCCTGACTTTC. It specifies CASSQSSPWAGANVLTF.

The chain links TRBV7-2 to TRBJ2-1, with D unclear. The length of the CDR3 is 16 residues. Germline V gene data show CDR1 as SGHTA and CDR2 as FQGNSA. V shed 4 bases and J shed 0 bases, with 13 bases lying between them. CDR3 in amino acids: CASSSPPVISYNEQFF. Written as DNA, the CDR3 is TGTGCCAGCAGCTCACCCCCAGTTATCTCCTACAATGAGCAGTTCTTC.

This clonotype was seen a few times. The rearrangement joins TRBV7-2 to TRBJ1-2, with TRBD1 matching over 7 bases. The CDR3 is 13 residues long. Germline V gives CDR1 SGHTA, CDR2 FQGNSA. The ends lost 6 bases at V and 5 bases at J; junction bases unmatched: 6. The chain's CDR3 is CASRTGQSYGYTF. CDR3 nucleotides: TGTGCCAGCAGGACGGGACAGTCATATGGCTACACCTTC.

This clonotype was picked up many times. The genes are TRBV6-2 or TRBV6-3 and TRBJ2-5; 10 nucleotides agree with TRBD1. The CDR3 is made up of 14 amino acids. The V gene end was trimmed by 6 bases and the J gene end by 5 bases; junction bases not matched to a gene: 6. Germline loops: CDR1 MNHEY, CDR2 SVGEGT. As DNA, the CDR3 is TGTGCCAGCAGCCGGACAGGGGGACTGGAGACCCAGTACTTC. It encodes CASSRTGGLETQYF.

In DNA, the CDR3 is TGTGCCAGCAGCGAACGGACAGGGGACACAGATACGCAGTATTTT. This sequence encodes CASSERTGDTDTQYF. V usage is TRBV9 and J usage is TRBJ2-3, with 9 nucleotides matching TRBD1. After removal of 3 bases from V and 2 bases from J, the junction contained 4 bases not matched to a gene. This CDR3 is 15 amino acids long. Germline assignment: CDR1 SGDLS and CDR2 YYNGEE.

The count of this clonotype is one. The chain couples TRBV4-3 to TRBJ2-4, with unresolved D. The CDR3 is made up of 14 amino acids. In germline, CDR1 is LGHNA, CDR2 YSLEER. The V end was cut by 0 bases, the J end by 6 bases, with 9 bases between. The DNA of the CDR3 is TGCGCCAGCAGCCAAGAAACCGAACCAAACATTCAGTACTTC. The encoded protein is CASSQETEPNIQYF.